These 32 T cell receptor beta chains share one sample of origin, sequenced in a study of blood T cell repertoires in COVID-19. The data were produced by immunoSEQ multiplex PCR, yet TCRdb's version contains in-frame clones alone and is incomplete. The data contain 90,000 or so clones, around 88% of them singletons. Sequencing was performed on peripheral blood. The receptors stem from a man older than 75 with active or convalescent COVID-19.

The rearrangement uses TRBV6-5 and TRBJ2-7; D is unclear. Germline V gene data show CDR1 as MNHEY and CDR2 as SVGAGI. The CDR3 extends over 14 amino acids. V was shortened by 0 bases and J by 5 bases, with 11 bases between the two germline ends. The CDR3 loop reads CASSYSGLTHEQYF. The CDR3 nucleotides read TGTGCCAGCAGTTACTCCGGTCTAACTCACGAGCAGTACTTC.

This chain links TRBV28 with TRBJ1-1; D is uncertain. The CDR3 is 14 amino acids. Germline V gene lookup returns CDR1 MDHEN and CDR2 SYDVKM. The V gene lost 3 bases and the J gene lost 4 bases, with 12 bases spanning the gap. CDR3 in DNA: TGTGCCAGCAGTTTCACGGGGTTCGGCACTGAAGCTTTCTTT. It specifies CASSFTGFGTEAFF. Using reference TRBV28 and TRBJ1-1 for the parts outside the CDR3, the full variable domain is DVKVTQSSRYLVKRTGEKVFLECVQDMDHENMFWYRQDPGLGLRLIYFSYDVKMKEKGDIPEGYSVSREKKERFSLILESASTNQTSMYLCASSFTGFGTEAFFGQGTRLTVV.

The chain recombines TRBV28 with TRBJ2-1; the match to TRBD2 covers 9 bases. The V and J ends lost 5 bases and 7 bases, in that order; junction bases with no gene match: 6. CDR3 length equals 14 residues. Germline loops: CDR1 MDHEN, CDR2 SYDVKM. The CDR3 region is CASSRGRVTNEQFF. The CDR3 coding sequence is TGTGCCAGCAGTCGCGGGAGGGTGACGAATGAGCAGTTCTTC.

The chain couples TRBV6-5 to TRBJ2-3; D is possibly TRBD2 (5 bases). The germline V gene encodes CDR1 MNHEY and CDR2 SVGAGI. The CDR3 runs 14 residues. Trimming left V 5 bases short and J 6 bases short, with 15 bases between. The CDR3 DNA reads as TGTGCCAGCAGTAAAAGGACGCCGGGGGATACGCAGTATTTT. This gives the protein CASSKRTPGDTQYF.

The DNA for the CDR3 is TGTGCCAGTAGTCTCGCAGCGGGGTACTATGGCTACACCTTC. Translation: CASSLAAGYYGYTF. The chain links TRBV19 to TRBJ1-2; D gene ambiguous. The V and J ends lost 5 bases and 3 bases respectively, with 13 bases between them. CDR1 LNHDA and CDR2 SQIVND come from the germline V gene (reference sequence). The CDR3 spans 14 residues.

This clone was counted once. The chain recombines TRBV15 with TRBJ2-7, with TRBD2 matching 11 bases. With V trimmed by 5 bases and J by 6 bases, 9 bases remained unmatched. This CDR3 spans 15 amino acids. Germline V gene lookup returns CDR1 LNHNV and CDR2 YYDKDF (reference sequence). The chain's CDR3 is CATSGVTSGRIEQYF. The CDR3 DNA sequence: TGTGCCACCAGCGGGGTAACTAGCGGGAGAATCGAGCAGTACTTC.

The chain uses TRBV7-2 and TRBJ2-1; the match to TRBD2 covers 8 bases. The CDR3 sequence is 16 residues long. Germline V CDR1 and CDR2: SGHTA, FQGNSA. V trimming: 5 bases; J trimming: 3 bases; junction bases outside the gene matches: 9. The CDR3 reads CASSPHPAGVYNEQFF. DNA of the CDR3: TGTGCCAGCAGCCCCCATCCAGCGGGAGTCTACAATGAGCAGTTCTTC.

The J gene is TRBJ1-1, the V gene TRBV6-5; D is uncertain. Germline V CDR1 and CDR2: MNHEY, SVGAGI. The V and J ends lost 0 bases and 2 bases respectively, with 10 bases between them. The CDR3 loop spans 15 amino acids. CDR3 DNA: TGTGCCAGCAGTTACTCGCGGATACGAAACACTGAAGCTTTCTTT. It yields the protein CASSYSRIRNTEAFF.

This rearrangement joins TRBV28 to TRBJ1-6; 9 bases are shared with TRBD1. V dropped 5 bases and J dropped 8; count of bases not matched to a gene: 7. The CDR3 sequence is 15 residues long. Germline V gene data show CDR1 as MDHEN and CDR2 as SYDVKM. The CDR3 nucleotides read TGTGCCAGCAGTCACATACAGGGGGCTGATTCACCCCTCCACTTT. This gives the protein CASSHIQGADSPLHF. Complete variable domain (other parts from reference TRBV28 and TRBJ1-6): DVKVTQSSRYLVKRTGEKVFLECVQDMDHENMFWYRQDPGLGLRLIYFSYDVKMKEKGDIPEGYSVSREKKERFSLILESASTNQTSMYLCASSHIQGADSPLHFGNGTRLTVT.

This chain links TRBV7-8 with TRBJ1-2; D remains ambiguous. Germline lookup yields CDR1 SGHVS and CDR2 FQNEAQ. CDR3 size: 14 residues. V shed 3 bases and J shed 8 bases, with 16 bases lying between them. The CDR3 is CASSFSNQASGYTF. The CDR3 DNA sequence: TGTGCCAGCAGCTTCAGTAACCAGGCCAGCGGCTACACCTTC.

This rearrangement joins TRBV2 to TRBJ2-5, with D possibly being TRBD1 (5 bases). Germline CDR1 and CDR2: SNHLY and FYNNEI. Deletions cut 4 bases from V and 5 bases from J, with 11 bases between. The CDR3 loop spans 13 amino acids. The CDR3 DNA reads TGTGCCAGCAGTGTCATAGCAGGGGAGACCCAGTACTTC. This gives the protein CASSVIAGETQYF.

CDR3 residues: CASSHRGSGNTIYF. CDR3 in DNA: TGTGCCAGCAGCCATCGAGGCTCTGGAAACACCATATATTTT. The chain uses TRBV3-1 (or the pseudogene TRBV3-2) and TRBJ1-3, with unresolved D. With 3 bases removed from V and 0 bases from J, the gap between germline ends came to 6 bases. The length of the CDR3 is 14 residues. Germline loops: CDR1 LGHDT, CDR2 YNNKEL (reference sequence).

This clone was observed a few times. The chain carries TRBV18 and TRBJ2-5, with 8 nucleotides matching TRBD1. V was pared by 3 bases and J by 1 base, with 7 bases of the junction left unmatched. Germline CDR1 reads KGHSH; CDR2 reads LQKENI. The CDR3 covers 16 residues. The CDR3 protein is CASSPGDRSFQETQYF. CDR3 bases: TGTGCCAGCTCACCCGGGGACAGGTCGTTCCAAGAGACCCAGTACTTC.

The V and J genes are TRBV29-1 and TRBJ1-2; TRBD1 matches at 7 bases. CDR1 is SQVTM and CDR2 is ANQGSEA in the germline V gene. The V and J ends lost 3 bases and 0 bases, in that order; junction bases with no gene match: 10. The CDR3 length is 16 residues. Here the CDR3 DNA reads TGCAGCGTTGAGGCCAGGGGGGTTGAGTCTAACTATGGCTACACCTTC. Protein sequence: CSVEARGVESNYGYTF. Full variable domain (outside the CDR3, taken from reference TRBV29-1 and TRBJ1-2): SAVISQKPSRDICQRGTSLTIQCQVDSQVTMMFWYRQQPGQSLTLIATANQGSEATYESGFVIDKFPISRPNLTFSTLTVSNMSPEDSSIYLCSVEARGVESNYGYTFGSGTRLTVV.

The chain is built from TRBV27 and TRBJ2-3; a possible D gene is TRBD2 (7 bases). With 6 bases removed from V and 5 bases from J, the gap between germline ends came to 21 bases. CDR3 length equals 16 residues. Germline CDR1 and CDR2: MNHEY and SMNVEV (reference sequence). CDR3 region: CASSRPGAGVVDTQYF. CDR3 DNA: TGTGCCAGCAGCCGACCGGGGGCGGGAGTGGTAGATACGCAGTATTTT.

CDR3 residues: CASSQTGFGYTF. Here the CDR3 DNA reads TGCGCCAGCAGCCAAACAGGATTTGGCTACACCTTC. This rearrangement joins TRBV4-1 to TRBJ1-2; possibly TRBD1 for D (5 bases). This CDR3 has 12 residues. Trimming cost V 2 bases and J 7 bases, with 8 bases left between them. CDR1 is MGHRA, CDR2 YSYEKL, per germline.

The chain is built from TRBV7-2 and TRBJ2-2; 9 nucleotides line up with TRBD1. The CDR3 is 15 residues long. V dropped 4 bases and J dropped 1; count of bases not matched to a gene: 1. CDR1 is SGHTA and CDR2 is FQGNSA in the germline V gene. CDR3 DNA sequence: TGTGCCAGCAGCTGGGGACAGGGGAACACCGGGGAGCTGTTTTTT. Translated: CASSWGQGNTGELFF.

The chain joins TRBV5-1 to TRBJ2-7; TRBD1 aligns across 10 bases. The CDR3 is 15 amino acids. Germline CDR1 SGHRS, CDR2 YFSETQ. V lost 4 bases to trimming and J lost 6 bases; unmatched junction nucleotides: 10. The CDR3 DNA sequence: TGCGCCAGCAGCCAGGGGACAGGGGTCGGCCGCGAGCAGTACTTC. Translation gives CASSQGTGVGREQYF.

This chain links TRBV5-4 with TRBJ1-4, with a weak D call TRBD1 (5 bases). The CDR3 has 16 amino acids. Germline V gives CDR1 SGHNT, CDR2 YYREEE (reference sequence). V was clipped by 4 bases and J by 3 bases, with 16 bases between them. The CDR3 loop is CASSPGGGRANEKLFF. The CDR3 bases are TGTGCCAGCAGCCCCGGGGGTGGGAGAGCTAATGAAAAACTGTTTTTT.

This sequence joins TRBV29-1 and TRBJ1-1, with a weak D call TRBD1 (6 bases). CDR1 SQVTM and CDR2 ANQGSEA come from the germline V gene. The V end lost 6 bases, the J end lost 6 bases, and 14 bases lay between the germline ends. The CDR3 has 12 amino acids. The DNA for the CDR3 is TGCAGCGTAGCTCGCAGGGGCGCTGAAGCTTTCTTT. Amino acids: CSVARRGAEAFF.

J is TRBJ1-3 and V is TRBV6-2 or TRBV6-3, with D uncertain. V lost 4 bases and J 0 bases, leaving 10 bases between the germline ends. This CDR3 spans 15 amino acids. Germline values: CDR1 MNHEY, CDR2 SVGEGT. CDR3 bases: TGTGCCAGCAGTTCTCCTGGACTCTCTGGAAACACCATATATTTT. It is translated as CASSSPGLSGNTIYF.

CDR3 DNA sequence: TGTGCCAGCAGTTTTTTGGTTAGCGATGAGCAGTTCTTC. Its protein is CASSFLVSDEQFF. This chain links TRBV28 with TRBJ2-1; D might be TRBD2 (5 bases). V was cut by 3 bases and J by 8 bases, with 11 bases left in between. Germline CDR1 and CDR2: MDHEN and SYDVKM. The CDR3 loop spans 13 amino acids.

This chain uses TRBV27 with TRBJ1-6, with 7 bases fitting TRBD1. V dropped 10 bases and J dropped 9; count of bases not matched to a gene: 12. This CDR3 region has 14 residues. CDR1 and CDR2 from the germline V gene are MNHEY and SMNVEV (reference sequence). The CDR3, as DNA: TGTGCCACCGGAGTGGGACAGCTCTTTTCACCCCTCCACTTT. Its protein is CATGVGQLFSPLHF.

This clone was seen just once. The rearrangement joins TRBV7-9 to TRBJ2-1; weak D call: TRBD1 (5 bases). V shed 3 bases and J shed 6 bases, with 12 bases lying between them. Germline V lookup: CDR1 SEHNR, CDR2 FQNEAQ (reference sequence). The CDR3 sequence is 14 residues long. The DNA of the CDR3 is TGTGCCAGCAGCTTTGGGCAGGGATTCAATGAGCAGTTCTTC. Encoded protein: CASSFGQGFNEQFF. The full variable domain, its missing parts supplied by reference TRBV7-9 and TRBJ2-1, is DTGVSQNPRHKITKRGQNVTFRCDPISEHNRLYWYRQTLGQGPEFLTYFQNEAQLEKSRLLSDRFSAERPKGSFSTLEIQRTEQGDSAMYLCASSFGQGFNEQFFGPGTRLTVL.

The rearrangement uses TRBV5-4 and TRBJ2-7; 14 bases align to TRBD2. Germline V gene sequence: CDR1 SGHNT, CDR2 YYREEE (reference sequence). With V trimmed by 4 bases and J by 7 bases, 7 bases remained unmatched. The CDR3 loop spans 15 amino acids. The CDR3 is CASSPGLAGGVEQYF. The CDR3 DNA is TGTGCCAGCAGCCCCGGACTAGCGGGAGGAGTAGAGCAGTACTTC.

The J gene is TRBJ1-2, the V gene TRBV19; D might be TRBD1 (6 bases). The CDR3 has 14 residues. The V and J ends lost 1 base and 2 bases respectively, with 8 bases between them. CDR1 and CDR2 from the germline V gene are LNHDA and SQIVND (reference sequence). This CDR3 reads CASSIAGTNYGYTF. CDR3 coding DNA: TGTGCCAGTAGTATAGCCGGGACAAACTATGGCTACACCTTC.

The genes are TRBV4-1 and TRBJ1-2; D is ambiguous. Germline CDR1 reads MGHRA; CDR2 reads YSYEKL. V lost 4 bases and J lost 6, with 12 bases in between. The CDR3 spans 13 residues. In DNA form, the CDR3 reads TGCGCCAGCAGCCCGACCATACGGGATGGCTACACCTTC. It translates to CASSPTIRDGYTF.

V and J are TRBV13 and TRBJ2-1, with D possibly being TRBD2 (7 bases). Trimming pared 3 bases from V and 8 bases from J, leaving 11 bases between. This CDR3 spans 13 amino acids. Germline V gene data show CDR1 as PRHDT and CDR2 as FYEKMQ (reference sequence). The CDR3 reads CASSLGRGDEQFF. CDR3 coding DNA: TGTGCCAGCAGCTTGGGGAGGGGGGATGAGCAGTTCTTC. Full variable domain (outside the CDR3, taken from reference TRBV13 and TRBJ2-1): AAGVIQSPRHLIKEKRETATLKCYPIPRHDTVYWYQQGPGQDPQFLISFYEKMQSDKGSIPDRFSAQQFSDYHSELNMSSLELGDSALYFCASSLGRGDEQFFGPGTRLTVL.

The chain combines TRBV3-1 (or the pseudogene TRBV3-2) with TRBJ2-1; D call uncertain. This CDR3 spans 14 amino acids. The germline V and J ends were trimmed by 6 bases and 5 bases, with 14 bases remaining between them. Germline CDR1 LGHDT, CDR2 YNNKEL (reference sequence). Written as DNA, the CDR3 is TGTGCCAGCAGTCTGGTTTCTACCCACAATGAGCAGTTCTTC. This translates into CASSLVSTHNEQFF.

The chain carries TRBV18 and TRBJ1-1, with 8 bases fitting TRBD1. From germline, CDR1 is KGHSH and CDR2 LQKENI. V dropped 2 bases and J dropped 5; count of bases not matched to a gene: 13. The CDR3 has 17 amino acids. For the CDR3, the DNA is TGTGCCAGCTCACCAGCGGCCTTACAGGGGGTAACGACTGAAGCTTTCTTT. Its translation is CASSPAALQGVTTEAFF.

The chain couples TRBV3-1 (or the pseudogene TRBV3-2) to TRBJ1-2; a weak D match, TRBD1 (6 bases). The CDR3 spans 17 residues. CDR1 and CDR2 from the germline V gene are LGHDT and YNNKEL (reference sequence). V was trimmed by 0 bases and J by 8 bases, leaving 22 bases between them. The CDR3 reads CASSQELLRGGQEGYTF. CDR3 sequence (DNA): TGTGCCAGCAGCCAAGAACTACTTAGGGGGGGGCAGGAGGGCTACACCTTC.

This chain joins TRBV11-2 and TRBJ1-1; tentative D call: TRBD1 (6 bases). CDR3 length equals 13 residues. Trimming left V 2 bases short and J 6 bases short, with 10 bases between. CDR1 SGHAT and CDR2 FQNNGV come from the germline V gene. CDR3 protein: CASSLQGRAEAFF. Here the CDR3 DNA reads TGTGCCAGCAGCTTACAGGGGAGGGCTGAAGCTTTCTTT.